This T cell receptor (beta chain) was identified in a study of blood T cell repertoires in COVID-19. On the study more broadly: T cells, B-cell-depleted T cells, or PBMCs provided the cDNA or gDNA that served as material.

Germline-derived CDR1 and CDR2 are GTSNPN and SVGIG (reference sequence). The CDR3 consists of 13 residues. Trimming shortened V by 0 bases and J by 8 bases, and 10 bases separated the two germline ends. How the authors handled the data: Counts of nucleated cells, estimated from reference gene primer amplification, were obtained. The table came from immunoSEQ multiplex PCR; TCRdb's copy has only in-frame clones and leaves some out. The V and J calls and clone size are taken from that table; D and trimming were inferred from the DNA. The table lists about 100,000 clones, about 80% of them singletons, with roughly 31% in the top ten.

The clonotype comes from a man between 65 and 79 years old with active or convalescent COVID-19. The rearrangement joins TRBV30 to TRBJ1-4; a weak D match, TRBD1 (6 bases). The source material was peripheral blood. As DNA, the CDR3 is TGTGCCTGGAGTGTACGCAGGGGCGAAAAACTGTTTTTT. Translated: CAWSVRRGEKLFF.